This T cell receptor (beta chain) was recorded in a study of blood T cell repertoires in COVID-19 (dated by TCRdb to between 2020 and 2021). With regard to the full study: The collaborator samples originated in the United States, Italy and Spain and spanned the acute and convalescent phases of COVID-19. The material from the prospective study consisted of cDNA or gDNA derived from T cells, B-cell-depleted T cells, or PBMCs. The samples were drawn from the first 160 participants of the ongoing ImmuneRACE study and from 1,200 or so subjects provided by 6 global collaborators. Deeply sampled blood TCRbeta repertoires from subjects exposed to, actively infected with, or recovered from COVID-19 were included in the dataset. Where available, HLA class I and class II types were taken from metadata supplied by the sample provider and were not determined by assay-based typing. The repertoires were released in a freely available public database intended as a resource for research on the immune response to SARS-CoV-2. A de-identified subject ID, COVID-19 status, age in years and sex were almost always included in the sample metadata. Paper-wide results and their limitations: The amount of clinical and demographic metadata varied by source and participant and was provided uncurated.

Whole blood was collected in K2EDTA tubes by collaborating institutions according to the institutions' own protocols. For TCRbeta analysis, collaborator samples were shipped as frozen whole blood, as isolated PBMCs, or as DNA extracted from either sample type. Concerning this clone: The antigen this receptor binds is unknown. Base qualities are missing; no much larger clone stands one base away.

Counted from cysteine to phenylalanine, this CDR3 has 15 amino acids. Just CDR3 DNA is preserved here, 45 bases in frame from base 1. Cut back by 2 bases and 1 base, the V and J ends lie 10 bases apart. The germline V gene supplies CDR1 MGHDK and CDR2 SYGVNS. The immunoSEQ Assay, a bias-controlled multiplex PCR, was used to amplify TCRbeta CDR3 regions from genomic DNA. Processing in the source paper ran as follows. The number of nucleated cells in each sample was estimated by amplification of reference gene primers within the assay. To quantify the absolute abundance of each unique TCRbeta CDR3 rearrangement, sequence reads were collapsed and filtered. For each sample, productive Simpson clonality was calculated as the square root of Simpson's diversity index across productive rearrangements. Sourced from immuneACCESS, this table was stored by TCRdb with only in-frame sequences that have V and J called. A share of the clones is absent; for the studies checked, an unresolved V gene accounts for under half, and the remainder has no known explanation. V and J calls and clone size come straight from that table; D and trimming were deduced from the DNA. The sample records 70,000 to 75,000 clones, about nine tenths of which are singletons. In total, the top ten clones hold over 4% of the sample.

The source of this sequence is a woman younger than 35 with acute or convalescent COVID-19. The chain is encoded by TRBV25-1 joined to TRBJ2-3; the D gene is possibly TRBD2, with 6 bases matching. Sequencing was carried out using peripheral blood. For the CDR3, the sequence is CASSESGEGTDTQYF. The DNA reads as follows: TGTGCCAGCAGTGAAAGTGGGGAGGGCACAGATACGCAGTATTTT.